The 8 T cell receptor beta chains presented below share a single source sample, sequenced in a study of OX40 agonist ivuxolimab in advanced cancers. Data came from immunoSEQ multiplex PCR; TCRdb stores just in-frame clones and leaves some out. The repertoire holds roughly 45,000 clones, with about nine tenths as singletons. This sample comprised CD4+ or CD8+ T cells sorted from blood, obtained in a trial of the OX40 agonist ivuxolimab. The receptors originated from an adult with an advanced solid tumor such as melanoma, head and neck, liver or kidney cancer.

This chain joins TRBV27 and TRBJ1-5; weak D call: TRBD1 (5 bases). Trimming removed 7 bases from V and 0 bases from J, with 10 bases in between. CDR1 MNHEY and CDR2 SMNVEV come from the germline V gene (reference sequence). This CDR3 contains 14 residues. The CDR3 DNA reads as TGTGCCAGCAATGGGGGGTATAGCAATCAGCCCCAGCATTTT. Translating it yields CASNGGYSNQPQHF.

The chain joins TRBV6-5 to TRBJ1-1; D uncertain. V was pared by 5 bases and J by 4 bases, with 5 bases between. The CDR3 consists of 11 residues. CDR1 and CDR2 (germline): MNHEY, SVGAGI. CDR3 coding DNA: TGTGCCAGCAGTCGCGGCACTGAAGCTTTCTTT. Translating it yields CASSRGTEAFF.

The V call is TRBV6-1, the J call TRBJ2-5; D may be TRBD2 (5 bases). Germline CDR1 and CDR2: MNHNS and SASEGT. V was shortened by 7 bases and J by 1 base, with 10 bases between the two germline ends. This CDR3 has 13 amino acids. The CDR3 reads CASNSGLQETQYF. For the CDR3, the DNA is TGTGCCAGCAATTCAGGACTCCAAGAGACCCAGTACTTC.

This clone is medium-sized in the sample. J is TRBJ1-6 and V is TRBV27, with D hard to call. The germline V gene encodes CDR1 MNHEY and CDR2 SMNVEV (reference sequence). The CDR3 runs 12 residues. V lost 5 bases, J lost 7 bases, and 6 bases lay in between. The CDR3 coding sequence is TGTGCCAGCAGTCCACCCAATTCACCCCTCCACTTT. This sequence encodes CASSPPNSPLHF.

J is TRBJ2-5 and V is TRBV15; weak D call: TRBD2 (6 bases). The CDR3 consists of 13 residues. Germline CDR1 reads LNHNV; CDR2 reads YYDKDF (reference sequence). Trimming took 8 bases from V and 3 from J, leaving 13 bases between them. CDR3 amino acids: CATQVWGEETQYF. The CDR3 DNA reads TGTGCCACCCAAGTGTGGGGGGAAGAGACCCAGTACTTC.

This clone was observed a handful of times. The V call is TRBV30, the J call TRBJ1-5; maybe TRBD1 (5 bases). CDR3 length equals 15 residues. Trimming took off 0 bases at V and 5 bases at J, with 14 bases between the two ends. CDR1 GTSNPN and CDR2 SVGIG come from the germline V gene (reference sequence). The DNA for the CDR3 is TGTGCCTGGAGTGTACCGAACAGGTCGGATCAGCCCCAGCATTTT. Its protein product is CAWSVPNRSDQPQHF.

This sequence joins TRBV5-1 and TRBJ1-1; unclear D gene. The CDR3 has 13 residues. Per germline, CDR1 SGHRS and CDR2 YFSETQ. V was cut by 0 bases and J by 1 base, with 4 bases left in between. CDR3 sequence: CASSLAANTEAFF. The CDR3 coding sequence is TGCGCCAGCAGCTTGGCAGCGAACACTGAAGCTTTCTTT.

The chain has TRBV6-5 and TRBJ2-1; a weak D match, TRBD2 (5 bases). With 0 bases removed from V and 3 bases from J, the gap between germline ends came to 9 bases. The CDR3 is 15 amino acids. Germline V lookup: CDR1 MNHEY, CDR2 SVGAGI. CDR3 DNA sequence: TGTGCCAGCAGTTACTCGAGCGGACGCTACAATGAGCAGTTCTTC. It codes for CASSYSSGRYNEQFF.